One sample yielded the 3 T cell receptor beta chains listed below, sequenced in a study of beta chain features in type 1 diabetes. As every portion of the isolated RNA was reverse transcribed, the sequencing read expressed TCRB transcripts. Method: immunoSEQ multiplex PCR; TCRdb's copy keeps in-frame clones and lacks some. The data contain around 400,000 clones, around 13% of them seen just once; the ten biggest clones take up more than 0.015%. The specimen was naive CD4+ T cells from blood. Receptors originate from a man between 18 and 29 years old in good health.

This clone came up a few times. J is TRBJ2-7 and V is TRBV5-1; 8 bases align to TRBD1. This CDR3 has 13 residues. Looked up from germline, CDR1 is SGHRS and CDR2 is YFSETQ. J lost 7 bases, V lost 0 bases, and 3 bases had no gene match. CDR3 loop: CASSLENRGEQYF. CDR3 nucleotide sequence: TGCGCCAGCAGCTTGGAAAACAGGGGGGAGCAGTACTTC.

A few counts support this clone. This chain connects TRBV7-2 to TRBJ2-1; D remains unclear. The CDR3 runs to 13 residues. Looked up from germline, CDR1 is SGHTA and CDR2 is FQGNSA. Trimming took off 1 base at V and 5 bases at J, with 6 bases between the two ends. Written as DNA, the CDR3 is TGTGCCAGCAGCTTAGTGGTAGACAATGAGCAGTTCTTC. This translates into CASSLVVDNEQFF.

As to this clone: The identical CDR3 is also encoded by other nucleotide sequences in the sample. The chain employs TRBV19 and TRBJ1-1, with a tentative D call TRBD1 (5 bases). The length of the CDR3 is 13 residues. Per the germline V gene, CDR1 is LNHDA and CDR2 is SQIVND (reference sequence). The V and J ends lost 1 base and 3 bases respectively, with 6 bases between them. CDR3 coding DNA: TGTGCCAGTAGTATAGCGGGGGACACTGAAGCTTTCTTT. As protein: CASSIAGDTEAFF. The full variable domain, with the rest looked up from reference TRBV19 and TRBJ1-1, is DGGITQSPKYLFRKEGQNVTLSCEQNLNHDAMYWYRQDPGQGLRLIYYSQIVNDFQKGDIAEGYSVSREKKESFPLTVTSAQKNPTAFYLCASSIAGDTEAFFGQGTRLTVV.